This T cell receptor (beta chain) is drawn from a study of blood T cells in healthy people across ages. This clonotype has more than one count but fewer than ten. About 10 milliliters of peripheral blood were drawn from each donor into EDTA-treated tubes. A second roughly 6 to 12 cycle PCR used barcoded and J-beta primers. TCRdb called the 5' RACE reads again in MiXCR, with one record for every CDR3 protein. The data contain 700,000 to 900,000 distinct CDR3 sequences, about 26% of them seen just once; the ten biggest clones take up about 3%. The CDR3 runs to 14 residues. Germline V gene sequence: CDR1 MDHEN, CDR2 SYDVKM. Losses at the gene ends were 5 bases for V and 5 bases for J; bases not matched to a gene: 7. Another study also made use of these data, one on T cells of mothers and their children.

Sequenced material: blood. The TCR comes from a boy aged 10-17 years in good health. The V and J genes are TRBV28 and TRBJ2-7; TRBD1 agrees at 9 bases. The CDR3 is CASSNRGRINEQYF. Written as DNA, the CDR3 is TGTGCCAGCAGTAACAGGGGGCGCATCAACGAGCAGTACTTC. Filled out from reference TRBV28 and TRBJ2-7, the complete variable domain reads DVKVTQSSRYLVKRTGEKVFLECVQDMDHENMFWYRQDPGLGLRLIYFSYDVKMKEKGDIPEGYSVSREKKERFSLILESASTNQTSMYLCASSNRGRINEQYFGPGTRLTVT.